A selection of T cell receptor beta chains follows, all from one sample in a study of blood T cell repertoires in COVID-19. Using immunoSEQ multiplex PCR, the repertoire was profiled, and TCRdb retains in-frame clones only, with some absent. The sample yields some 80,000 clones, around nine tenths seen once. What was sequenced was peripheral blood. Receptors originate from a man of 80 years or more with active or convalescent COVID-19. The CDR3 runs from the conserved cysteine through the conserved F or W. D genes are given only for firm matches. Size is omitted from some rows. Given values are once, few, many or a class for expanded clones.

v_gene	abundance	d_gene	j_gene	CDR3nt	CDR3aa
TRBV4-1	-	-	TRBJ1-4	TGCGCCAGCAGCCAAGATAGAGCTCGTACATCCAGGGCAACTAATGAAAAACTGTTTTTT	CASSQDRARTSRATNEKLFF
TRBV6-5	-	TRBD1	TRBJ1-1	TGTGCCAGCAGTTACCAGGGGGCGAACACTGAAGCTTTCTTT	CASSYQGANTEAFF
TRBV9	-	TRBD1	TRBJ1-2	TGTGCCAGCAGCGTAGCCTTGGGGCCAGGACAGGGAAACTATGGCTACACCTTC	CASSVALGPGQGNYGYTF
TRBV12-3/TRBV12-4	-	-	TRBJ1-2	TGTGCCAGCAGTATTTCCACTAACTATGGCTACACCTTC	CASSISTNYGYTF
TRBV24-1	once	-	TRBJ2-2	TGTGCCACCAGTGCAACCGGGGAGCTGTTTTTT	CATSATGELFF
TRBV6-5	-	TRBD2	TRBJ2-3	TGTGCCAGCAGTTCAATAGCGGGGGCCAGCACAGATACGCAGTATTTT	CASSSIAGASTDTQYF
TRBV5-1	-	TRBD2	TRBJ2-2	TGCGCCAGCAGGGCACCGGGACTAGCGGACACCGGGGAGCTGTTTTTT	CASRAPGLADTGELFF
TRBV5-1	-	-	TRBJ1-1	TGCGCCAGCAGCTCAAACCAGGGAAACACTGAAGCTTTCTTT	CASSSNQGNTEAFF
TRBV6-5	-	TRBD2	TRBJ2-5	TGTGCCAGCAGTTTCCAGGGACTAGCGGGAGAGACCCAGTACTTC	CASSFQGLAGETQYF
TRBV5-1	-	-	TRBJ1-1	TGCGCCAGCAGCCTAAGTGAGGCCACTGAAGCTTTCTTT	CASSLSEATEAFF
TRBV5-1	few	-	TRBJ1-6	TGCGCCAGCAGGCAATGGCCAGGGAATTCACCCCTCCACTTT	CASRQWPGNSPLHF
TRBV29-1	-	TRBD2	TRBJ2-3	TGCAGCGTTGGGCGGGGGACCCGCACAGATACGCAGTATTTT	CSVGRGTRTDTQYF
TRBV5-6	-	TRBD2	TRBJ2-3	TGTGCCAGCAGCCGGCGGACTAGCGGGAGGGGAGATACGCAGTATTTT	CASSRRTSGRGDTQYF
TRBV6-5	-	-	TRBJ1-1	TGTGCCAGCAGTCGTTTAGGACAGATCAACACTGAAGCTTTCTTT	CASSRLGQINTEAFF
TRBV6-1	-	-	TRBJ1-3	TGTGCCAGCAGTGAGGGGCAGGGTCCTGGAAACACCATATATTTT	CASSEGQGPGNTIYF
TRBV5-4	-	TRBD1	TRBJ1-2	TGTGCCAGCAGCCCGAGGGACAGGGGTTACTATGGCTACACCTTC	CASSPRDRGYYGYTF
TRBV6-5	-	-	TRBJ2-5	TGTGCCAGCAGGGAGAAAGAGACCCAGTACTTC	CASREKETQYF
TRBV5-4	-	TRBD2	TRBJ2-3	TGTGCCAGCAGCAGGCCGGGACTAGCGGGACTGGTTGGTAGGACAGATACGCAGTATTTT	CASSRPGLAGLVGRTDTQYF
TRBV24-1	-	TRBD1	TRBJ2-3	TGTGCCACCAGTGATTTAAGGGGACAGGGTGGTGGAGATACGCAGTATTTT	CATSDLRGQGGGDTQYF
TRBV11-3	-	-	TRBJ2-3	TGTGCCAGCAGCCCCCCGGGGGATACGCAGTATTTT	CASSPPGDTQYF